A selection of T cell receptor beta chains follows, all from one sample in a study of blood T cells in healthy people across ages. TCRdb re-derived calls from the 5' RACE reads in MiXCR, one entry per CDR3 protein. The table includes 650,000 to 800,000 distinct CDR3 sequences, 40% to 50% detected once. Material for sequencing was blood. The receptors originated from a man in his sixties in good health. Both conserved end residues are part of each CDR3. The D gene is left open where the match is weak. The listing skips clone size in some rows; elsewhere it reads once, few, many or a size class.

>few|TRBV27|-|TRBJ2-2
CASSLSTGGPSNTGELFF
TGTGCCAGCAGTTTATCGACCGGGGGCCCATCCAACACCGGGGAGCTGTTTTTT
>-|TRBV6-5|-|TRBJ1-6
CASSYSKNNLGVRGRNSPLHF
TGTGCCAGCAGTTACTCGAAAAATAACTTGGGAGTCAGGGGTCGAAATTCACCCCTCCACTTT
>few|TRBV7-2|-|TRBJ1-5
CASSLREGGQPQHF
TGTGCCAGCAGCTTGAGGGAAGGGGGACAGCCCCAGCATTTT
>once|TRBV19|TRBD1|TRBJ2-5
CASSRGQVLGETQYF
TGTGCCAGTAGTCGGGGACAGGTCCTTGGAGAGACCCAGTACTTC
>-|TRBV6-5|-|TRBJ1-6
CASSYSREGVSPLHF
TGTGCCAGCAGTTACTCGAGGGAGGGGGTTTCACCCCTCCACTTT
>few|TRBV6-2/TRBV6-3|TRBD1|TRBJ1-5
CASRDPRGMGQPQHF
TGTGCCAGCAGAGACCCCAGGGGGATGGGGCAGCCCCAGCATTTT
>-|TRBV7-2|TRBD1|TRBJ2-7
CASSLGGGQGREQYF
TGTGCCAGCAGCTTAGGGGGGGGACAGGGACGCGAGCAGTACTTC
>-|TRBV6-1|TRBD1|TRBJ2-5
CASRLGQIPQETQYF
TGTGCCAGCAGATTGGGACAGATTCCCCAAGAGACCCAGTACTTC
>-|TRBV7-2|-|TRBJ2-7
CASSWDTLYEQYF
TGTGCCAGCAGCTGGGACACCCTCTACGAGCAGTACTTC
>-|TRBV4-1|-|TRBJ2-7
CASSQDVTGFEQYF
TGCGCCAGCAGCCAAGATGTAACAGGGTTCGAGCAGTACTTC
>once|TRBV20-1|-|TRBJ2-5
CSASRVETQYF
TGCAGTGCTAGTAGGGTAGAGACCCAGTACTTC
>few|TRBV14|-|TRBJ2-1
CASSQVMGRGDEQFF
TGTGCCAGCAGCCAAGTTATGGGGAGAGGGGATGAGCAGTTCTTC
>-|TRBV6-5|TRBD1|TRBJ2-7
CASSPRGTGVGEQYF
TGTGCCAGCAGTCCCCGTGGGACAGGGGTTGGCGAGCAGTACTTC
>-|TRBV6-5|-|TRBJ2-2
CASKGRNTGELFF
TGTGCCAGCAAGGGCAGGAACACCGGGGAGCTGTTTTTT
>-|TRBV3-1|TRBD1|TRBJ1-1
CASSPGTGAPNTEAFF
TGTGCCAGCAGCCCCGGGACAGGGGCCCCTAACACTGAAGCTTTCTTT
>-|TRBV7-9|TRBD1|TRBJ2-5
CASSPGTGEGETQYF
TGTGCCAGCAGCCCCGGGACAGGGGAGGGAGAGACCCAGTACTTC
>-|TRBV7-2|-|TRBJ1-4
CASSPGPRREKLFF
TGTGCCAGCAGCCCAGGGCCGAGGCGTGAAAAACTGTTTTTT
>-|TRBV30|TRBD2|TRBJ2-3
CAWTGGAGDTQYF
TGTGCCTGGACCGGGGGGGCCGGAGATACGCAGTATTTT
>-|TRBV28|TRBD2|TRBJ2-1
CASSRAGNNEQFF
TGTGCCAGCAGTAGAGCGGGGAACAATGAGCAGTTCTTC
>few|TRBV28|-|TRBJ2-5
CASSFTDFPRGAQYF
TGTGCCAGCAGTTTTACGGACTTCCCGCGAGGGGCCCAGTACTTC
>-|TRBV6-1|-|TRBJ2-7
CASIRDLPHEQYF
TGTGCCAGCATACGGGATCTTCCGCACGAGCAGTACTTC
>-|TRBV4-3|-|TRBJ1-5
CASSQEPGAHQPQHF
TGCGCCAGCAGCCAAGAGCCAGGGGCACATCAGCCCCAGCATTTT
>-|TRBV3-1|-|TRBJ2-5
CASSQGLGQQETQYF
TGTGCCAGCAGCCAAGGCCTAGGACAGCAAGAGACCCAGTACTTC
>-|TRBV5-5|TRBD2|TRBJ2-1
CASSLPASGGSYNEQFF
TGTGCCAGCAGCTTGCCGGCTAGCGGGGGGAGCTACAATGAGCAGTTCTTC
>-|TRBV6-2/TRBV6-3|-|TRBJ2-7
CASSWNYEQYF
TGTGCCAGCAGTTGGAACTACGAGCAGTACTTC
>-|TRBV29-1|-|TRBJ2-2
CSVEGGSSTGELFF
TGCAGCGTTGAAGGGGGTTCGAGCACCGGGGAGCTGTTTTTT
>-|TRBV3-1|TRBD2|TRBJ2-1
CASSYLRGGSYNEQFF
TGTGCCAGCAGCTATTTACGGGGGGGGTCCTACAATGAGCAGTTCTTC
>many|TRBV10-3|TRBD1|TRBJ2-1
CAISDTTGGNEQFF
TGTGCCATCAGTGATACGACAGGGGGCAATGAGCAGTTCTTC
>many|TRBV9|-|TRBJ2-5
CASSDLGETQYF
TGTGCCAGCAGCGATCTAGGAGAGACCCAGTACTTC
>few|TRBV6-2/TRBV6-3|-|TRBJ1-6
CASSYSKTGRSSYNSPLHF
TGTGCTAGCAGTTACTCGAAAACAGGGAGGAGCTCCTATAATTCACCCCTCCACTTT
>-|TRBV5-6|TRBD2|TRBJ2-1
CASSLGTSGGAYHEQFF
TGTGCCAGCAGCTTGGGGACTAGCGGGGGGGCGTATCATGAGCAGTTCTTC
>-|TRBV4-3|-|TRBJ2-3
CASSPTPQGGGIADTQYF
TGCGCCAGCAGCCCAACCCCCCAAGGTGGGGGGATTGCAGATACGCAGTATTTT
>-|TRBV4-3|TRBD1|TRBJ1-1
CASSGQTGLYTEAFF
TGCGCCAGCAGCGGTCAGACAGGGCTTTACACTGAAGCTTTCTTT
>few|TRBV29-1|-|TRBJ2-7
CSVAGSPYEQYF
TGCAGCGTAGCAGGTAGTCCCTACGAGCAGTACTTC
>-|TRBV18|TRBD2|TRBJ2-5
CASSPGASGPTYQETQYF
TGTGCCAGCTCACCGGGAGCTAGCGGGCCAACTTACCAAGAGACCCAGTACTTC
>-|TRBV6-1|-|TRBJ2-7
CASSEVGHMYEQYF
TGTGCCAGCAGTGAAGTAGGACACATGTACGAGCAGTACTTC
>few|TRBV7-8|TRBD2|TRBJ2-1
CASSVTSGNNEQFF
TGTGCCAGCAGCGTCACTAGCGGGAACAATGAGCAGTTCTTC
>-|TRBV7-9|TRBD1|TRBJ2-7
CASSLGQGISEQYF
TGTGCCAGCAGCTTAGGACAGGGGATTAGCGAGCAGTACTTC
>-|TRBV13|-|TRBJ2-5
CASSGRPFAETQYF
TGTGCCAGCAGCGGGAGACCATTTGCGGAGACCCAGTACTTC
>few|TRBV7-8|-|TRBJ1-1
CASSNIRTATNTEAFF
TGTGCCAGCAGCAATATCCGGACAGCAACGAACACTGAAGCTTTCTTT
>-|TRBV7-3|TRBD2|TRBJ2-3
CASSLNGPAGYTDTQYF
TGTGCCAGCAGTTTAAACGGCCCAGCGGGGTACACAGATACGCAGTATTTT
>-|TRBV19|-|TRBJ1-6
CASRETAINSPLHF
TGTGCCAGCCGAGAGACGGCTATTAATTCACCCCTCCACTTT